Following are 17 T cell receptor beta chains from one sample sequenced in a study of response to subunit inactivated influenza vaccine. Using its own MiXCR run on the RT-PCR reads, TCRdb lists one record per CDR3 protein. In the table there are hundreds of thousands of distinct CDR3 sequences, 20% to 25% of which are singletons. The sample consisted of PBMCs from blood, taken 21 months after vaccination. All receptors come from a man aged 45 to 75 who received an inactivated influenza vaccine.

Notes on this clonotype: A clone one base away is much larger, so this may be a read error. The V call is TRBV7-9, the J call TRBJ1-4; the D is unclear. The CDR3 is 14 amino acids. Germline-derived CDR1 and CDR2 are SEHNR and FQNEAQ (reference sequence). CDR3 nucleotides: TGTGCCAGCAGTGAGGGCAGGCCTAATAAAAAACTGTTTTTT. Translation gives CASSEGRPNKKLFF.

This clonotype was detected a few times. The chain employs TRBV7-2 and TRBJ1-2; the match to TRBD1 covers 7 bases. Germline assignment: CDR1 SGHTA and CDR2 FQGNSA. Trimming removed 1 base from V and 3 bases from J; junction bases left unmatched: 5. The CDR3 is made up of 15 amino acids. The CDR3 coding sequence is TGTGCCAGCAGCTTAGTTGACCAGGGGGACTATGGCTACACCTTC. It specifies CASSLVDQGDYGYTF.

In this sample, this clonotype turned up a few times. The chain is built from TRBV2 and TRBJ1-6, with D maybe TRBD1 (5 bases). The CDR3 contains 16 residues. Germline assignment: CDR1 SNHLY and CDR2 FYNNEI. Trimming removed 4 bases at V and 2 bases at J, with 12 bases between. CDR3 protein: CASSAEAGTYNSPLHF. CDR3 DNA sequence: TGTGCCAGCAGTGCGGAGGCAGGGACCTATAATTCACCCCTCCACTTT.

This chain uses TRBV10-3 with TRBJ2-3; no reliable D call. The germline gives CDR1 ENHRY, CDR2 SYGVKD. Trimming cost V 3 bases and J 1 base, with 11 bases left between them. CDR3 length equals 15 residues. For the CDR3, the DNA is TGTGCCATCAGTGAAAAGGTCACTCGCACAGATACGCAGTATTTT. It specifies CAISEKVTRTDTQYF.

The table lists this clonotype with a few counts. V is TRBV29-1 and J is TRBJ1-3, with a possible D match to TRBD1 (6 bases). V lost 6 bases, J lost 3 bases, and 12 bases lay in between. Per the germline V gene, CDR1 is SQVTM and CDR2 is ANQGSEA. CDR3 length equals 13 residues. CDR3 sequence reads: CSVGGHIGNTIYF. As DNA, the CDR3 is TGCAGCGTAGGGGGACACATTGGAAACACCATATATTTT.

There are many counts of this clonotype. The chain combines TRBV7-2 with TRBJ1-2, with TRBD1 matching 9 bases. Per germline, CDR1 SGHTA and CDR2 FQGNSA. J gave up 4 bases and V 4 bases, and 10 bases lay outside the gene matches. The CDR3 is 16 amino acids. CDR3 sequence (DNA): TGTGCCAGCAGCTCCCGTGGACAGGGGTATGGCTATGGCTACACCTTC. This encodes CASSSRGQGYGYGYTF.

In its sample, this clonotype was seen many times. The V gene is TRBV29-1, the J gene TRBJ1-4; tentatively, D is TRBD1 (5 bases). The CDR3 sequence is 13 residues long. The germline CDR1 and CDR2 sequences are SQVTM and ANQGSEA. V gave up 2 bases and J gave up 5 bases, with 9 bases separating them. The CDR3 protein is CSVESRGNEKLFF. The CDR3 bases are TGCAGCGTTGAAAGTAGGGGAAATGAAAAACTGTTTTTT.

This chain connects TRBV7-6 to TRBJ2-7, with D uncertain. The germline V and J ends were trimmed by 0 bases and 3 bases, with 9 bases remaining between them. From germline, CDR1 is SGHVS and CDR2 FNYEAQ. This CDR3 has 14 amino acids. The CDR3 DNA sequence: TGTGCCAGCAGCTTAGCGTCGTCAGGCTACGAGCAGTACTTC. This translates into CASSLASSGYEQYF.

In this sample, this clonotype turned up a few times. J is TRBJ1-2 and V is TRBV6-1; D unresolved. The CDR3 runs to 15 residues. Germline lookup yields CDR1 MNHNS and CDR2 SASEGT. Trimming removed 2 bases from V and 1 base from J, with 11 bases in between. The CDR3 spells CASSESWFGNYGYTF. The DNA of the CDR3 is TGTGCCAGCAGTGAATCTTGGTTCGGTAACTATGGCTACACCTTC.

This clonotype was detected ten times or more. The rearrangement joins TRBV7-9 to TRBJ1-1; 8 nucleotides align to TRBD1. Trimming cost V 5 bases and J 7 bases; bases outside gene matches: 9. This CDR3 is 14 amino acids long. The germline V gene encodes CDR1 SEHNR and CDR2 FQNEAQ (reference sequence). CDR3 amino acids: CASSLRTGRSEAFF. The CDR3 DNA reads TGTGCCAGCAGCCTTAGGACAGGGCGGAGTGAAGCTTTCTTT.

The chain employs TRBV30 and TRBJ1-4; no clear D. The germline V gene encodes CDR1 GTSNPN and CDR2 SVGIG (reference sequence). The CDR3 runs 15 residues. Trimming removed 3 bases at V and 0 bases at J, with 11 bases between. The chain's CDR3 is CAWSDRGTTNEKLFF. CDR3 in DNA: TGTGCCTGGAGCGATAGAGGGACAACTAATGAAAAACTGTTTTTT.

This clonotype was counted between two and nine times. The chain is built from TRBV3-1 and TRBJ2-7; possibly TRBD1 for D (6 bases). Trimming shortened V by 4 bases and J by 4 bases, and 14 bases separated the two germline ends. From germline, CDR1 is LGHDT and CDR2 YNNKEL (reference sequence). The CDR3 extends over 14 amino acids. The CDR3 sequence: CASSPSRTVYEQYF. For the CDR3, the DNA is TGTGCCAGCAGCCCGAGTAGGACAGTTTACGAGCAGTACTTC.

The sample holds one count of this clonotype. The rearrangement joins TRBV12-3 or TRBV12-4 to TRBJ1-2; TRBD1 matches 12 bases. With V trimmed by 6 bases and J by 6 bases, 8 bases remained unmatched. CDR3 length equals 15 residues. In nucleotides, the CDR3 is TGTGCCAGCAGCCGTCCCGGGACAGGGGGCAATGGCTACACCTTC. Its protein is CASSRPGTGGNGYTF.

The J gene is TRBJ2-1, the V gene TRBV20-1; 10 nucleotides match TRBD2. Germline V lookup: CDR1 DFQATT, CDR2 SNEGSKA (reference sequence). V gave up 0 bases and J gave up 1 base; unmatched junction bases: 6. CDR3 length equals 17 residues. This CDR3 reads CSARDPSGRFSYNEQFF. The CDR3 bases are TGCAGTGCTAGAGATCCTAGCGGGAGATTTTCCTACAATGAGCAGTTCTTC.

V is TRBV7-2 and J is TRBJ2-1; D not resolved. The CDR3 has 14 residues. The V end was cut by 8 bases, the J end by 0 bases, with 11 bases between. In germline, CDR1 is SGHTA, CDR2 FQGNSA. The CDR3 DNA sequence: TGTGCCAGCTTAGCAGTGAGCTCCTACAATGAGCAGTTCTTC. This encodes CASLAVSSYNEQFF. Combining the CDR3 with reference TRBV7-2 and TRBJ2-1 gives the whole variable domain GAGVSQSPSNKVTEKGKDVELRCDPISGHTALYWYRQSLGQGLEFLIYFQGNSAPDKSGLPSDRFSAERTGGSVSTLTIQRTQQEDSAVYLCASLAVSSYNEQFFGPGTRLTVL.

This clonotype was observed at least ten times. The chain uses TRBV4-2 and TRBJ1-2, with 12 nucleotides matching TRBD1. V was pared by 2 bases and J by 4 bases, with 2 bases of the junction left unmatched. Germline-derived CDR1 and CDR2 are LGHNA and YNFKEQ. This CDR3 has 15 amino acids. The CDR3 DNA reads as TGTGCCAGCAGCCAACCGGGACAGGGGGCCTATGGCTACACCTTC. Amino acids: CASSQPGQGAYGYTF.

The J gene is TRBJ1-1, the V gene TRBV29-1; D gene ambiguous. The CDR3 loop spans 14 amino acids. The germline V gene encodes CDR1 SQVTM and CDR2 ANQGSEA. Deletions cut 2 bases from V and 3 bases from J, with 13 bases between. The CDR3 sequence: CSVERRVVDTEAFF. The CDR3 DNA reads as TGCAGCGTTGAACGGAGGGTGGTAGACACTGAAGCTTTCTTT.